The 20 T cell receptor beta chains below come from one sample, sequenced in a study of T cell responses to AZD1222 COVID-19 vaccine. Generated by immunoSEQ multiplex PCR, the TCRdb table keeps only in-frame clones and is missing some. This table has some 120,000 clones, more than 85% appearing once. The sequencing here drew on peripheral blood, taken on day 0 of AZD1222 vaccination. Receptors originate from an adult in good health.

This clone occurred once. The chain has TRBV27 and TRBJ1-2, with a weak D call TRBD1 (6 bases). CDR1 and CDR2 (germline): MNHEY, SMNVEV (reference sequence). With 3 bases removed from V and 0 bases from J, the gap between germline ends came to 11 bases. This CDR3 region has 15 residues. The CDR3 DNA sequence: TGTGCCAGCAGTTTTCATGGGACATCTAACTATGGCTACACCTTC. This encodes CASSFHGTSNYGYTF.

V usage is TRBV24-1 and J usage is TRBJ1-2, with no clear D. Germline CDR1 KGHDR, CDR2 SFDVKD. The germline V and J ends were trimmed by 4 bases and 4 bases, with 18 bases remaining between them. This CDR3 region has 16 residues. The CDR3 DNA is TGTGCCACCAGTGACGGGCAACCTTCTAGTGGCTATGGCTACACCTTC. Translated: CATSDGQPSSGYGYTF.

This clone has a single count. The chain recombines TRBV28 with TRBJ1-1; TRBD1 might be the D (6 bases). The CDR3 has 13 amino acids. Trimming took off 6 bases at V and 7 bases at J, with 15 bases between the two ends. Germline CDR1 reads MDHEN; CDR2 reads SYDVKM. Written as DNA, the CDR3 is TGTGCCAGCAGCCGAATTCAGGGGCTTGAAGCTTTCTTT. This encodes CASSRIQGLEAFF.

The chain carries TRBV30 and TRBJ1-1; D perhaps matches TRBD1 (5 bases). The CDR3 length is 14 residues. V was shortened by 2 bases and J by 6 bases, with 16 bases between the two germline ends. Germline V CDR1 and CDR2: GTSNPN, SVGIG (reference sequence). The CDR3: CAWSSFLGGSEAFF. The CDR3 coding sequence is TGTGCCTGGAGTTCGTTTTTGGGGGGTTCTGAAGCTTTCTTT. Drawing the rest from reference TRBV30 and TRBJ1-1, the complete variable domain is SQTIHQWPATLVQPVGSPLSLECTVEGTSNPNLYWYRQAAGRGLQLLFYSVGIGQISSEVPQNLSASRPQDRQFILSSKKLLLSDSGFYLCAWSSFLGGSEAFFGQGTRLTVV.

Only a few counts were recorded for this clone. The chain recombines TRBV5-4 with TRBJ1-2; D not resolved. In germline, CDR1 is SGHNT, CDR2 YYREEE (reference sequence). V dropped 2 bases and J dropped 6 bases, with 11 bases sitting between them. The CDR3 is 13 residues long. CDR3 sequence reads: CASSLVRSDGYTF. Here the CDR3 DNA reads TGTGCCAGCAGCTTAGTCAGGTCGGATGGCTACACCTTC.

The chain carries TRBV28 and TRBJ2-7; 7 bases fit TRBD1. The CDR3 spans 14 residues. Trimming removed 3 bases from V and 3 bases from J; junction bases left unmatched: 5. Germline CDR1 MDHEN, CDR2 SYDVKM. The CDR3 nucleotides read TGTGCCAGCAGTTTCAGACAGGGCATCTACGAGCAGTACTTC. It is translated as CASSFRQGIYEQYF.

This rearrangement joins TRBV12-3 or TRBV12-4 to TRBJ2-1; the D gene is possibly TRBD2 (6 bases). V was shortened by 7 bases and J by 8 bases, with 12 bases between the two germline ends. The CDR3 spans 12 residues. CDR3 residues: CASTLRRDEQFF. For the CDR3, the DNA is TGTGCCAGCACCCTACGGAGGGATGAGCAGTTCTTC.

The V call is TRBV7-9, the J call TRBJ1-3, with 7 bases fitting TRBD1. V lost 5 bases and J lost 4; bases outside the gene matches: 5. CDR1 and CDR2 from the germline V gene are SEHNR and FQNEAQ (reference sequence). The CDR3 totals 14 residues. This chain's CDR3 is CASSPDRVGNTIYF. CDR3 DNA sequence: TGTGCCAGCAGCCCCGACAGGGTCGGAAACACCATATATTTT.

This sequence joins TRBV24-1 and TRBJ1-2, with TRBD1 matching 7 bases. This CDR3 contains 13 residues. The trim removed 3 bases at V and 7 bases at J, leaving 4 bases unmatched. The germline CDR1 and CDR2 sequences are KGHDR and SFDVKD. CDR3 nucleotides: TGTGCCACCAGTGATGTACGGACAGGTGGCTACACCTTC. Translation: CATSDVRTGGYTF.

The chain recombines TRBV7-2 with TRBJ2-2; unclear D gene. V was trimmed by 1 base and J by 3 bases, leaving 6 bases between them. Germline V gives CDR1 SGHTA, CDR2 FQGNSA. This CDR3 spans 14 amino acids. CDR3 protein: CASSLGPHTGELFF. The CDR3 DNA follows: TGTGCCAGCAGCTTAGGACCCCACACCGGGGAGCTGTTTTTT.

The rearrangement joins TRBV28 to TRBJ1-6, with D uncertain. Between the trimmed V and J ends, which lost 3 bases and 9 bases, there was a span of 9 bases. The CDR3 spans 13 residues. CDR1 and CDR2 (germline): MDHEN, SYDVKM. This chain's CDR3 is CASSLIGSSPLHF. CDR3 DNA sequence: TGTGCCAGCAGTTTGATCGGGAGTTCACCCCTCCACTTT.

J is TRBJ2-3 and V is TRBV19; 10 positions agree with TRBD2. CDR3 size: 17 residues. Per the germline V gene, CDR1 is LNHDA and CDR2 is SQIVND (reference sequence). V shed 5 bases and J 3 bases; nucleotides not matched to a gene: 11. This chain's CDR3 is CASSLLELTSGTDTQYF. DNA of the CDR3: TGTGCCAGTAGTCTTCTCGAGCTGACTAGCGGGACAGATACGCAGTATTTT.

The chain's CDR3 is CASSLGQGARQPQHF. The CDR3 bases are TGTGCCAGCAGTTTAGGGCAGGGGGCTCGGCAGCCCCAGCATTTT. The genes are TRBV27 and TRBJ1-5; 8 nucleotides agree with TRBD1. Germline loops: CDR1 MNHEY, CDR2 SMNVEV (reference sequence). CDR3 size: 15 residues. J was trimmed by 7 bases and V by 2 bases; bases with no gene match: 7.

The chain couples TRBV27 to TRBJ2-7, with D perhaps being TRBD1 or TRBD2 (5 bases each). The germline V gene has CDR1 MNHEY and CDR2 SMNVEV (reference sequence). V dropped 1 base and J dropped 2 bases, with 12 bases sitting between them. This CDR3 contains 15 residues. The CDR3 DNA is TGTGCCAGCAGTTTATTTGCAGGGAGCACCTACGAGCAGTACTTC. It is translated as CASSLFAGSTYEQYF.

The chain uses TRBV19 and TRBJ1-1; D gene unclear. The CDR3 runs 14 residues. The germline V gene encodes CDR1 LNHDA and CDR2 SQIVND (reference sequence). Deletions cut 0 bases from V and 4 bases from J, with 9 bases between. The CDR3 nucleotides read TGTGCCAGTAGTATAGATCGTCTGGGCACTGAAGCTTTCTTT. This gives the protein CASSIDRLGTEAFF.

The rearrangement uses TRBV7-2 and TRBJ2-5, with D hard to call. The V end was cut by 5 bases, the J end by 5 bases, with 15 bases between. The CDR3 runs 14 residues. The germline CDR1 and CDR2 sequences are SGHTA and FQGNSA. The CDR3: CASSQPPRLETQYF. CDR3 DNA sequence: TGTGCCAGCAGCCAACCACCCCGGCTGGAGACCCAGTACTTC.

The chain employs TRBV11-2 and TRBJ2-1; 7 bases map to TRBD1. Germline trimming cut 3 bases from V and 15 bases from J; bases unmatched to any gene: 5. Per germline, CDR1 SGHAT and CDR2 FQNNGV. The CDR3 has 11 amino acids. The CDR3 DNA sequence: TGTGCCAGCAGCTTCCGGGACAGACTGTTCTTC. Protein: CASSFRDRLFF.

This clone was found once. This chain uses TRBV11-3 with TRBJ2-1; D unclear. V dropped 0 bases and J dropped 0 bases, with 9 bases sitting between them. Germline V gene data show CDR1 as SGHNT and CDR2 as YENEEA. The CDR3 has 16 amino acids. CDR3 amino acids: CASSLEGKSSYNEQFF. CDR3 bases: TGTGCCAGCAGCTTAGAGGGCAAAAGCTCCTACAATGAGCAGTTCTTC.

V and J are TRBV7-2 and TRBJ1-1; tentative D call: TRBD1 (5 bases). V lost 4 bases and J 0 bases, leaving 9 bases between the germline ends. CDR1 and CDR2 from the germline V gene are SGHTA and FQGNSA. The CDR3 contains 14 residues. The CDR3 nucleotides read TGTGCCAGCAGCTCGGGACCCTTGAACACTGAAGCTTTCTTT. Its translation is CASSSGPLNTEAFF. Using reference TRBV7-2 and TRBJ1-1 for the parts outside the CDR3, the full variable domain is GAGVSQSPSNKVTEKGKDVELRCDPISGHTALYWYRQSLGQGLEFLIYFQGNSAPDKSGLPSDRFSAERTGGSVSTLTIQRTQQEDSAVYLCASSSGPLNTEAFFGQGTRLTVV.

This clone showed up just once. The chain links TRBV12-5 to TRBJ1-2, with 9 bases aligning to TRBD1. The V and J ends lost 5 bases and 6 bases, in that order; junction bases with no gene match: 7. In germline, CDR1 is LGHNT, CDR2 FRNRAP. There are 14 residues in the CDR3. CDR3 nucleotides: TGTGCTAGTGGTAGACAGGGGGAAGGGGATGGCTACACCTTC. It is translated as CASGRQGEGDGYTF.